This TCR beta chain was captured by sequencing in a study of radiotherapy plus CTLA-4 blockade in lung cancer. Generated by immunoSEQ multiplex PCR, the TCRdb table keeps only in-frame clones and is missing some. The sample consists of over 85,000 clones, about four fifths of them appearing once. The CDR3 totals 15 residues. Germline loops: CDR1 KGHSH, CDR2 LQKENI. V was shortened by 5 bases and J by 2 bases, with 15 bases between the two germline ends. The TCR was taken from a human donor with non-small cell lung cancer that progressed on radiotherapy plus ipilimumab. Specimen: peripheral blood, collected from a patient treated with radiotherapy plus ipilimumab. J is TRBJ2-5 and V is TRBV18; TRBD1 might be the D (6 bases). Here the CDR3 DNA reads TGTGCCAGCTCAAAAGAGAGGACAGTTCAAGAGACCCAGTACTTC. Encoded protein: CASSKERTVQETQYF. Using reference TRBV18 and TRBJ2-5 for the parts outside the CDR3, the full variable domain is NAGVMQNPRHLVRRRGQEARLRCSPMKGHSHVYWYRQLPEEGLKFMVYLQKENIIDESGMPKERFSAEFPKEGPSILRIQQVVRGDSAAYFCASSKERTVQETQYFGPGTRLLVL.